One sample yielded the 18 T cell receptor beta chains listed below, sequenced in a study of CD8 T cells in ankylosing spondylitis. Broader study findings: Seven to nine highly homologous variants formed a TCR beta motif that appeared characteristic of ankylosing spondylitis blood.

These TCRs' antigens remain unknown. TCRdb recomputed calls from the 5' RACE reads with MiXCR, one row per CDR3 protein. The sample includes 650,000 to 800,000 distinct CDR3 sequences, around 17% of them seen just once. Sequenced: blood, either unsorted or a sorted T cell fraction (not recorded which). All receptors derive from a male donor with ankylosing spondylitis.

The rearrangement uses TRBV5-1 and TRBJ2-3; D is undetermined. Deletions cut 0 bases from V and 1 base from J, with 9 bases between. The CDR3 length is 15 residues. The germline V gene encodes CDR1 SGHRS and CDR2 YFSETQ. CDR3 bases: TGCGCCAGCAGCTTGGTTACGGCGGGCACAGATACGCAGTATTTT. This translates into CASSLVTAGTDTQYF.

The chain carries TRBV29-1 and TRBJ2-6; the D is unclear. Germline CDR1 is SQVTM and CDR2 is ANQGSEA. The length of the CDR3 is 14 residues. The germline V and J ends were trimmed by 3 bases and 0 bases, with 6 bases remaining between them. For the CDR3, the DNA is TGCAGCGTTGATGAGTCCTCTGGGGCCAACGTCCTGACTTTC. It is translated as CSVDESSGANVLTF.

This clonotype came up a few times. This likely comes from a read error, as the CDR3 has no conserved phenylalanine or tryptophan at its end. The chain couples TRBV4-1 to TRBJ1-2; 8 nucleotides align to TRBD1. Trimming at V came to 1 base and at J to 8 bases, leaving 6 bases not matched to a gene. This CDR3 is 14 amino acids long. Germline values: CDR1 MGHRA, CDR2 YSYEKL. The CDR3 loop is CASSQGVGQVGYTS. In DNA form, the CDR3 reads TGCGCCAGCAGCCAAGGGGTGGGACAGGTCGGCTACACCTCT.

This chain joins TRBV20-1 and TRBJ2-1, with 10 bases identical to TRBD1. Germline CDR1 and CDR2: DFQATT and SNEGSKA (reference sequence). V trimming: 5 bases; J trimming: 6 bases; junction bases outside the gene matches: 1. The CDR3 contains 12 residues. CDR3 region: CSAWDRGNEQFF. CDR3 DNA: TGCAGTGCTTGGGACAGGGGCAATGAGCAGTTCTTC.

The V call is TRBV3-1, the J call TRBJ2-3; a weak D match, TRBD1 (5 bases). CDR3 length equals 15 residues. Germline V gives CDR1 LGHDT, CDR2 YNNKEL (reference sequence). V was trimmed by 3 bases and J by 2 bases, leaving 12 bases between them. This CDR3 is CASSHNRLATDTQYF. Here the CDR3 DNA reads TGTGCCAGCAGCCACAACAGGTTAGCCACAGATACGCAGTATTTT.

The rearrangement uses TRBV5-1 and TRBJ2-3; D is unclear. Germline loops: CDR1 SGHRS, CDR2 YFSETQ. The CDR3 runs to 15 residues. V dropped 5 bases and J dropped 5 bases, with 18 bases sitting between them. CDR3 in amino acids: CASRVTMHGGDTQYF. The CDR3 coding sequence is TGCGCCAGCAGGGTTACGATGCACGGTGGAGATACGCAGTATTTT.

The chain couples TRBV6-1 to TRBJ2-1; D gene ambiguous. This CDR3 has 17 residues. V lost 6 bases, J lost 0 bases, and 18 bases lay in between. Per the germline V gene, CDR1 is MNHNS and CDR2 is SASEGT. For the CDR3, the DNA is TGTGCCAGCAGGGGATCCCAATCTCCTAGCTCCTACAATGAGCAGTTCTTC. Translating it yields CASRGSQSPSSYNEQFF.

There are a few counts of this clonotype. This chain connects TRBV12-3 or TRBV12-4 to TRBJ1-2; D is unresolved. Trimming removed 5 bases at V and 8 bases at J, with 12 bases between. The CDR3 length is 12 residues. CDR3 sequence: CASSVGLQGYTF. The DNA for the CDR3 is TGTGCCAGCAGTGTCGGGCTTCAGGGCTACACCTTC.

This clonotype was seen many times. The chain uses TRBV20-1 and TRBJ2-4, with D possibly matching TRBD2 (5 bases). The ends were cut back, 2 bases at V and 3 bases at J, with 17 bases in the middle. CDR1 is DFQATT and CDR2 is SNEGSKA in the germline V gene (reference sequence). The CDR3 loop spans 16 amino acids. The CDR3 bases are TGCAGTGCTAGAAGGGTGGCTGGGAGAGGCAAAAACATTCAGTACTTC. This translates into CSARRVAGRGKNIQYF.

This clonotype was observed a few times. The chain is built from TRBV5-1 and TRBJ2-5; 10 nucleotides agree with TRBD1. This CDR3 comprises 15 residues. CDR1 and CDR2 from the germline V gene are SGHRS and YFSETQ. V lost 5 bases to trimming and J lost 9 bases; unmatched junction nucleotides: 13. CDR3 region: CASSPGSGQGPAQYF. Written as DNA, the CDR3 is TGCGCCAGCAGTCCGGGATCGGGACAGGGGCCGGCCCAGTACTTC.

In this sample, this clonotype turned up a few times. The rearrangement links TRBV27 to TRBJ2-3; tentative D call: TRBD1 (5 bases). Germline V gives CDR1 MNHEY, CDR2 SMNVEV (reference sequence). V shed 10 bases and J shed 0 bases, with 17 bases lying between them. CDR3 length equals 15 residues. The CDR3 sequence is CATTRAPGSTDTQYF. DNA for the CDR3: TGTGCCACCACCCGGGCCCCAGGGAGCACAGATACGCAGTATTTT.

This clonotype was recorded a few times. The J gene is TRBJ2-7, the V gene TRBV4-1; TRBD1 is a possible D gene (5 bases). Trimming took off 3 bases at V and 2 bases at J, with 14 bases between the two ends. The germline V gene has CDR1 MGHRA and CDR2 YSYEKL. The CDR3 spans 15 residues. The CDR3 reads CASSHAEQATYEQYF. The CDR3 DNA sequence: TGCGCCAGCAGCCACGCTGAACAGGCGACCTACGAGCAGTACTTC.

The CDR3 is CASTLGAGQYEQYF. For the CDR3, the DNA is TGTGCCAGCACCTTGGGAGCGGGACAGTACGAGCAGTACTTC. The V call is TRBV28, the J call TRBJ2-7; either TRBD1 or TRBD2 may supply D (7 bases each). This CDR3 region has 14 residues. Trimming pared 7 bases from V and 4 bases from J, leaving 17 bases between. Germline values: CDR1 MDHEN, CDR2 SYDVKM. The whole variable domain, remainder taken from reference TRBV28 and TRBJ2-7, is DVKVTQSSRYLVKRTGEKVFLECVQDMDHENMFWYRQDPGLGLRLIYFSYDVKMKEKGDIPEGYSVSREKKERFSLILESASTNQTSMYLCASTLGAGQYEQYFGPGTRLTVT.

This clonotype was seen more than once but under ten times. The V call is TRBV3-1, the J call TRBJ2-2, with TRBD2 matching 8 bases. The CDR3 contains 14 residues. The V and J ends lost 6 bases and 8 bases, in that order; junction bases with no gene match: 8. Per germline, CDR1 LGHDT and CDR2 YNNKEL (reference sequence). For the CDR3, the DNA is TGTGCCAGCAGGCGGGGGGCTCGAACGGGGGAGCTGTTTTTT. It translates to CASRRGARTGELFF.

This clonotype was seen many times. The genes are TRBV6-5 and TRBJ1-3; D call uncertain. Germline CDR1 and CDR2: MNHEY and SVGAGI. V lost 2 bases and J lost 4, with 12 bases in between. This CDR3 is 15 amino acids long. CDR3 loop: CASSYTSRRGNTIYF. In DNA form, the CDR3 reads TGTGCCAGCAGTTACACTAGTAGACGGGGAAACACCATATATTTT.

The DNA for the CDR3 is TGTGCCAGCAGTTTAGCCCCGGCGGAGGGAGGATGGGAAAAACTGTTTTTT. Amino acids: CASSLAPAEGGWEKLFF. This chain uses TRBV12-3 or TRBV12-4 with TRBJ1-4, with D unresolved. The CDR3 covers 17 residues. The ends were cut back, 0 bases at V and 8 bases at J, with 19 bases in the middle.

V is TRBV29-1 and J is TRBJ2-1, with a weak D call TRBD1 (5 bases). Trimming took off 8 bases at V and 7 bases at J, with 21 bases between the two ends. Looked up from germline, CDR1 is SQVTM and CDR2 is ANQGSEA. The CDR3 runs to 14 residues. CDR3 sequence: CSSCGAGSGNEQFF. As DNA, the CDR3 is TGCAGCTCTTGTGGGGCAGGGTCAGGTAATGAGCAGTTCTTC.

This clonotype was picked up a small number of times. The chain combines TRBV6-1 with TRBJ2-5, with 12 bases aligning to TRBD2. The CDR3 sequence is 16 residues long. Per the germline V gene, CDR1 is MNHNS and CDR2 is SASEGT. The trim removed 5 bases at V and 3 bases at J, leaving 7 bases unmatched. CDR3 DNA: TGTGCCAGCAGTCCTGCTAGCGGGGGGGGGGAAGAGACCCAGTACTTC. Encoded protein: CASSPASGGGEETQYF.